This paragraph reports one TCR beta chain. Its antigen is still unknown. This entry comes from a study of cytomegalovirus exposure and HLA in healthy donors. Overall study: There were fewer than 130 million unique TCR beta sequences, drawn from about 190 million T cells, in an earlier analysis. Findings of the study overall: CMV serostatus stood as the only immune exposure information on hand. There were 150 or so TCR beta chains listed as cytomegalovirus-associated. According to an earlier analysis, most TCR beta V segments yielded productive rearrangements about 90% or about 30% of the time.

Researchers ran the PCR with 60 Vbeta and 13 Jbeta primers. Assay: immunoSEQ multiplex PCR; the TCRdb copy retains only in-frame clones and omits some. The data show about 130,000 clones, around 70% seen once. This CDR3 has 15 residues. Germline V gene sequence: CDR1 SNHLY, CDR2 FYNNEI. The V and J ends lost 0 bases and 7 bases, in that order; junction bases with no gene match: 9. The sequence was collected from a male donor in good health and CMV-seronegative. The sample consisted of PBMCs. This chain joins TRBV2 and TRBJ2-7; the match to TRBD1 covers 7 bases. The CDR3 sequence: CASSEALAPRGEQYF. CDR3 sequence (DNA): TGTGCCAGCAGTGAAGCGCTGGCACCCAGGGGGGAGCAGTACTTC.